The 14 T cell receptor beta chains below were found in one sample sequenced in a study of blood T cell repertoires in COVID-19. The protocol was immunoSEQ multiplex PCR, while the TCRdb copy is restricted to in-frame clones and leaves out a portion. The sample comprises 100,000 to 150,000 clones, 81% of which are singletons, and almost 8.5% rests with the top ten. Sequencing was done on a sample of peripheral blood. The source is a woman aged 60-75 years with active or convalescent COVID-19.

The chain combines TRBV7-9 with TRBJ1-1; 9 bases agree with TRBD1. J gave up 3 bases and V 3 bases, and 5 bases lay outside the gene matches. Germline lookup yields CDR1 SEHNR and CDR2 FQNEAQ (reference sequence). This CDR3 has 15 amino acids. The DNA of the CDR3 is TGTGCCAGCAGCTTTACAGGGGGCGTTGACACTGAAGCTTTCTTT. Amino acid sequence: CASSFTGGVDTEAFF.

The chain couples TRBV4-1 to TRBJ1-2, with D unclear. Per the germline V gene, CDR1 is MGHRA and CDR2 is YSYEKL. Deletions cut 6 bases from V and 6 bases from J, with 20 bases between. The length of the CDR3 is 15 residues. The DNA for the CDR3 is TGCGCCAGCAGTCCCTGGGCGGGTGCTTCTAATGGCTACACCTTC. It yields the protein CASSPWAGASNGYTF.

The chain carries TRBV3-1 (or the pseudogene TRBV3-2) and TRBJ1-1; maybe TRBD1 (6 bases). V lost 0 bases, J lost 4 bases, and 9 bases lay in between. The CDR3 totals 14 residues. Germline V gene sequence: CDR1 LGHDT, CDR2 YNNKEL (reference sequence). The chain's CDR3 is CASSQDLTGTEAFF. CDR3 in DNA: TGTGCCAGCAGCCAAGATCTGACAGGCACTGAAGCTTTCTTT.

V gene TRBV18 combines with J gene TRBJ2-5; D possibly corresponds to TRBD2 (6 bases). Trimming stripped 1 base from V and 2 bases from J, with 8 bases between. The V gene's germline CDR1 is KGHSH and CDR2 LQKENI. The CDR3 runs 14 residues. CDR3 nucleotide sequence: TGTGCCAGCTCACCACTTAGCGGACAAGAGACCCAGTACTTC. Translation: CASSPLSGQETQYF.

V gene TRBV6-5 combines with J gene TRBJ2-1; no firm D call. Germline values: CDR1 MNHEY, CDR2 SVGAGI. The CDR3 spans 15 residues. V lost 3 bases and J 5 bases, leaving 14 bases between the germline ends. The CDR3 sequence is CASSYSPYRNNEQFF. CDR3 DNA: TGTGCCAGCAGTTATTCCCCCTATCGAAACAATGAGCAGTTCTTC.

This clone was picked up one time. At one boundary the junction diverges from the germline segment, which might be a read error. This rearrangement joins TRBV6-1 to TRBJ1-4; D gene uncertain. This CDR3 is 13 amino acids long. The germline gives CDR1 MNHNS, CDR2 SASEGT. Here the CDR3 DNA reads TGTGCCAGCGGTGAGTGGAGTAATGAAAAACTGTTTTTT. Its protein product is CASGEWSNEKLFF.

The chain has TRBV10-3 and TRBJ1-1, with TRBD1 as a possible D gene (6 bases). The CDR3 covers 13 residues. Deletions cut 10 bases from V and 0 bases from J, with 12 bases between. CDR1 and CDR2 (germline): ENHRY, SYGVKD. DNA of the CDR3: TGTGCCACCACGGACAGACTGAACACTGAAGCTTTCTTT. Residues: CATTDRLNTEAFF.

The chain recombines TRBV6-2 or TRBV6-3 with TRBJ1-2; 7 bases fit TRBD1. Germline V gene sequence: CDR1 MNHEY, CDR2 SVGEGT. V lost 5 bases and J lost 8; bases outside the gene matches: 11. The CDR3 covers 14 residues. CDR3 nucleotide sequence: TGTGCCAGCAGTACCCCCACAGGGGTCGGCGGCTACACCTTC. Translated: CASSTPTGVGGYTF.

The gene calls are TRBV4-1 and TRBJ1-1; tentative D call: TRBD1 (6 bases). Between the trimmed V and J ends, which lost 1 base and 10 bases, there was a span of 13 bases. The CDR3 extends over 13 amino acids. Germline V gives CDR1 MGHRA, CDR2 YSYEKL. The CDR3 nucleotides read TGCGCCAGCAGCCAAGTCGGGGGGCGCGGAGCTTTCTTT. It is translated as CASSQVGGRGAFF.

The chain recombines TRBV18 with TRBJ1-4, with no clear D. V was pared by 6 bases and J by 0 bases, with 14 bases between. The CDR3 runs 16 residues. CDR1 and CDR2 (germline): KGHSH, LQKENI. This CDR3 is CASSRSLSATNEKLFF. The CDR3 DNA sequence: TGTGCCAGCTCGCGTTCACTTTCTGCAACTAATGAAAAACTGTTTTTT.

The chain couples TRBV7-2 to TRBJ2-1; TRBD2 aligns across 8 bases. The trim removed 5 bases at V and 6 bases at J, leaving 15 bases unmatched. Germline CDR1 reads SGHTA; CDR2 reads FQGNSA. The CDR3 sequence is 17 residues long. The CDR3 DNA sequence: TGTGCCAGCAGCCCCCTCTTCTGGAGCGGGAGCGGCAATGAGCAGTTCTTC. It specifies CASSPLFWSGSGNEQFF.

The V gene is TRBV24-1, the J gene TRBJ2-1; 7 nucleotides match TRBD1. Germline CDR1 KGHDR, CDR2 SFDVKD. The CDR3 consists of 16 residues. The V segment lost 3 bases and the J segment 5 bases; nucleotides outside the gene matches: 9. CDR3 in DNA: TGTGCCACCAGTGATATAACAGGGGAAGGTCACAATGAGCAGTTCTTC. It specifies CATSDITGEGHNEQFF.

The V gene is TRBV28, the J gene TRBJ1-1, with D unclear. The CDR3 runs to 14 residues. V dropped 6 bases and J dropped 0 bases, with 11 bases sitting between them. Germline CDR1 is MDHEN and CDR2 is SYDVKM. CDR3 in DNA: TGTGCCAGCAGGTCCGTTCGGGTGAACACTGAAGCTTTCTTT. Translated, it gives CASRSVRVNTEAFF.

V is TRBV3-1 (or the pseudogene TRBV3-2) and J is TRBJ1-1, with 8 bases lining up with TRBD1. The V and J ends lost 1 base and 1 base, in that order; junction bases with no gene match: 2. Germline V gene lookup returns CDR1 LGHDT and CDR2 YNNKEL (reference sequence). This CDR3 spans 15 amino acids. The CDR3: CASSQVRGPNTEAFF. The CDR3 bases are TGTGCCAGCAGCCAAGTCAGGGGGCCGAACACTGAAGCTTTCTTT.